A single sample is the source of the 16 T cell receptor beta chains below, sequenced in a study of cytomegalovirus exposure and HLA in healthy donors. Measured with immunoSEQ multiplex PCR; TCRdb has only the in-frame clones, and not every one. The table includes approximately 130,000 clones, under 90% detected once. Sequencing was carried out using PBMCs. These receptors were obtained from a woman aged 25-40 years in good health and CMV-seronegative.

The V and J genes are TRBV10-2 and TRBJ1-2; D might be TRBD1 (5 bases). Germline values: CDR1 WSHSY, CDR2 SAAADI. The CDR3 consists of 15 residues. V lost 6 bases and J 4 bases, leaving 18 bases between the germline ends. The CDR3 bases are TGCGCCAGCAGCCTGACAGCCTCTGGCAGCTATGGCTACACCTTC. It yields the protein CASSLTASGSYGYTF.

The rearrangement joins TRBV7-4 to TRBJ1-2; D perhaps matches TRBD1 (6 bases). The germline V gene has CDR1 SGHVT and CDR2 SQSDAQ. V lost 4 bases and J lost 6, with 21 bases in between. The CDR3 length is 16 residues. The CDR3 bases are TGTGCCAGCAGCTGCCCCGGTCAGGGGATAAACCATGGCTACACCTTC. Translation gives CASSCPGQGINHGYTF.

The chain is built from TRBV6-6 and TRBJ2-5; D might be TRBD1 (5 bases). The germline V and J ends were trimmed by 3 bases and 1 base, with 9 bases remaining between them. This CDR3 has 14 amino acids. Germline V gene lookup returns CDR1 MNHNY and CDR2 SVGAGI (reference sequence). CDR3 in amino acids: CASSYYRGQETQYF. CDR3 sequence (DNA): TGTGCCAGCAGTTATTATAGGGGCCAAGAGACCCAGTACTTC.

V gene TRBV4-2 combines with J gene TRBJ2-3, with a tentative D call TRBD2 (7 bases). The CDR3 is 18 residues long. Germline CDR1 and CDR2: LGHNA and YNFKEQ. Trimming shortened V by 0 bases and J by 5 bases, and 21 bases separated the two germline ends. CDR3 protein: CASSQEILGGGPQDTQYF. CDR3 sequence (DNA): TGTGCCAGCAGCCAAGAAATACTAGGGGGGGGGCCTCAAGATACGCAGTATTTT.

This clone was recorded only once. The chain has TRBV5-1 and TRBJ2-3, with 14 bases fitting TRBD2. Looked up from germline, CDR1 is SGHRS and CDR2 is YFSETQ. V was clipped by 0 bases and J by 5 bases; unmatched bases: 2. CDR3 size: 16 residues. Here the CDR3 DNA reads TGCGCCAGCAGCTTGGCCGGACTAGCGGGGGGAGATACGCAGTATTTT. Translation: CASSLAGLAGGDTQYF.

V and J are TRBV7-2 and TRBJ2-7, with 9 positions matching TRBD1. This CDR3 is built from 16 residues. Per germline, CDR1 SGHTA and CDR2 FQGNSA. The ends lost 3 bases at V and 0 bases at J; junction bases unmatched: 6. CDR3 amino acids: CASSFSDRGNSYEQYF. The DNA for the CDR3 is TGTGCCAGCAGCTTTTCGGACAGGGGCAACTCCTACGAGCAGTACTTC.

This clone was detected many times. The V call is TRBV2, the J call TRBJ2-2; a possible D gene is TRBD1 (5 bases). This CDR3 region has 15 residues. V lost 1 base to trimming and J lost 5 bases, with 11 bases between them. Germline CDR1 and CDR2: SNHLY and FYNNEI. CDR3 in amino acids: CASSEGQGFTGELFF. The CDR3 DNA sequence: TGTGCCAGCAGTGAAGGCCAGGGTTTTACCGGGGAGCTGTTTTTT.

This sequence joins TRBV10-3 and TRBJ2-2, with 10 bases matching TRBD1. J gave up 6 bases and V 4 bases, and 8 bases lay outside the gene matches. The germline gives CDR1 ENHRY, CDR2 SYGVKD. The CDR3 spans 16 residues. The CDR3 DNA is TGTGCCATCAGTGGACAGGGGGCGGACTCTTCCGGGGAGCTGTTTTTT. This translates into CAISGQGADSSGELFF.

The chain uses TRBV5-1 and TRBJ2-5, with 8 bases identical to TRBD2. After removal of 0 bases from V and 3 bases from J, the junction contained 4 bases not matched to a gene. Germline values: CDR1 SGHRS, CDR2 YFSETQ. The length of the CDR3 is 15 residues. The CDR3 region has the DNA TGCGCCAGCAGCTTGGCTCCGGGACTAGAAGAGACCCAGTACTTC. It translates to CASSLAPGLEETQYF.

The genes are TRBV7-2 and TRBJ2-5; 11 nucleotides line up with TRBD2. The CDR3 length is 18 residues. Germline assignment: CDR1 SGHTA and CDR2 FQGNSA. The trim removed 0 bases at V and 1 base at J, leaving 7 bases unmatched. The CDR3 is CASSLALISGGGQETQYF. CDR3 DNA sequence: TGTGCCAGCAGCTTAGCGCTGATTAGCGGGGGGGGCCAAGAGACCCAGTACTTC.

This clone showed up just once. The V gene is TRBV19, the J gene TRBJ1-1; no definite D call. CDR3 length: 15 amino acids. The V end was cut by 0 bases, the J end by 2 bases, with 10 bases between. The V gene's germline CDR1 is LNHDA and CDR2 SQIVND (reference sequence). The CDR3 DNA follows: TGTGCCAGTAGTATAGATACAGTAACCAACACTGAAGCTTTCTTT. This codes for CASSIDTVTNTEAFF.

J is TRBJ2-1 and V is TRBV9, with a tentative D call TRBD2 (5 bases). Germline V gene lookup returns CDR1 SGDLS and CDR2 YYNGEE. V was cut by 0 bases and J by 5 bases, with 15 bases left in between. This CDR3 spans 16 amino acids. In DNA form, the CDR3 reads TGTGCCAGCAGCGTAGGTCCGAGCCTAGCTCACAATGAGCAGTTCTTC. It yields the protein CASSVGPSLAHNEQFF.

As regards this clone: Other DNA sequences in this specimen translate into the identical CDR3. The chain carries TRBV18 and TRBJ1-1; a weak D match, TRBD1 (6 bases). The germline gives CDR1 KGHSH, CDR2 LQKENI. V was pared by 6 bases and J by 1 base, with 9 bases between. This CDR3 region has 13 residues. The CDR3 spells CASSPGQNTEAFF. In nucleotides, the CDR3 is TGTGCCAGCTCCCCGGGACAGAACACTGAAGCTTTCTTT.

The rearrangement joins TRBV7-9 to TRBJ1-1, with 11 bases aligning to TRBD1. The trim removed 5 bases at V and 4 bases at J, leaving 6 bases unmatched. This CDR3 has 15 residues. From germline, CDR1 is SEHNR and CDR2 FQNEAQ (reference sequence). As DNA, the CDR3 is TGTGCCAGCAGCGGGACAGGGGGATGGGGCACTGAAGCTTTCTTT. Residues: CASSGTGGWGTEAFF.

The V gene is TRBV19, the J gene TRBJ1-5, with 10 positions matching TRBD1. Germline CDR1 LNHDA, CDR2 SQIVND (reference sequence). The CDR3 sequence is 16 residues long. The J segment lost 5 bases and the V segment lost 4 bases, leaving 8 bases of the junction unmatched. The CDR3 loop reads CASSTPGTGVDQPQHF. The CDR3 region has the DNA TGTGCCAGTAGTACACCCGGGACAGGGGTCGATCAGCCCCAGCATTTT.

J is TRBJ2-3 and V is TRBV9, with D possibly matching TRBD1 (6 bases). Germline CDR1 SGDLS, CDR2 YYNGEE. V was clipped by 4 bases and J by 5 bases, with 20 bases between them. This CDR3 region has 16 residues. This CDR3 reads CASSISGTPLIDTQYF. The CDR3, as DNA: TGTGCCAGCAGCATCTCCGGGACACCTCTTATAGATACGCAGTATTTT.